The 27 T cell receptor beta chains below were found in one sample sequenced in a study of identical twins. TCRdb independently ran MiXCR on the 5' RACE reads; one entry per CDR3 protein. The sample includes 250,000 or so distinct CDR3 sequences, approximately 7.3% seen only once; the top ten take about 5.8%. The same sample was also studied in work on yellow fever vaccine responses in identical twins.

Sequencing was performed on CD8+ T cells sorted from blood. The receptor source for this set is a woman younger than 35 in good health.

This clonotype has just a few counts. The rearrangement joins TRBV20-1 to TRBJ2-3; 12 bases align to TRBD2. CDR1 and CDR2 from the germline V gene are DFQATT and SNEGSKA (reference sequence). This CDR3 region has 16 residues. Trimming took 4 bases from V and 4 from J; bases not matched to a gene: 9. The chain's CDR3 is CSAILAGGPLADTQYF. CDR3 bases: TGCAGTGCTATTCTAGCGGGAGGGCCTCTAGCAGATACGCAGTATTTT.

The table lists this clonotype with many counts. The V call is TRBV3-1, the J call TRBJ2-3; 13 nucleotides line up with TRBD2. CDR3 length: 20 amino acids. Looked up from germline, CDR1 is LGHDT and CDR2 is YNNKEL (reference sequence). With V trimmed by 4 bases and J by 2 bases, 15 bases remained unmatched. DNA for the CDR3: TGTGCCAGCAGCCCTTCCGGACTAGCGGGGGCTTCCTTTATCACAGATACGCAGTATTTT. Translated, it gives CASSPSGLAGASFITDTQYF.

This clonotype showed up many times. The gene calls are TRBV28 and TRBJ2-2; 13 bases are shared with TRBD2. In germline, CDR1 is MDHEN, CDR2 SYDVKM. With 6 bases clipped from V and 5 bases from J, the junction kept 15 bases outside the gene matches. The CDR3 runs 19 residues. The CDR3 bases are TGTGCCAGCAGCCCCTGGACTAGCGGGAGTCTGATTGCAACCGGGGAGCTGTTTTTT. It translates to CASSPWTSGSLIATGELFF. Full variable domain (outside the CDR3, taken from reference TRBV28 and TRBJ2-2): DVKVTQSSRYLVKRTGEKVFLECVQDMDHENMFWYRQDPGLGLRLIYFSYDVKMKEKGDIPEGYSVSREKKERFSLILESASTNQTSMYLCASSPWTSGSLIATGELFFGEGSRLTVL.

In this sample, this clonotype turned up many times. V usage is TRBV5-6 and J usage is TRBJ2-7; D remains ambiguous. V dropped 6 bases and J dropped 6 bases, with 19 bases sitting between them. CDR1 is SGHDT and CDR2 is YYEEEE in the germline V gene. The CDR3 is 14 residues long. This chain's CDR3 is CASTYGRSQFEQYV. The CDR3 DNA reads as TGTGCCAGCACCTACGGGCGAAGTCAGTTCGAGCAGTACGTC.

The chain combines TRBV14 with TRBJ2-1; 10 bases are shared with TRBD1. Germline V gives CDR1 SGHDN, CDR2 FVKESK. Germline trimming cut 5 bases from V and 7 bases from J; bases unmatched to any gene: 11. CDR3 length: 16 amino acids. The CDR3 region has the DNA TGTGCCAGCAGCGCCTGGGGAGGGACAGGGGTTAATGAGCAGTTCTTC. This gives the protein CASSAWGGTGVNEQFF.

This clonotype was counted a few times. The chain combines TRBV28 with TRBJ2-1, with 9 bases aligning to TRBD2. The CDR3 sequence is 17 residues long. CDR1 and CDR2 (germline): MDHEN, SYDVKM. V shed 8 bases and J 0 bases; nucleotides not matched to a gene: 11. The CDR3 DNA reads TGTGCCAGCCGGGCGGGAGGGCCTACGAGCTCCTACAATGAGCAGTTCTTC. This encodes CASRAGGPTSSYNEQFF.

With regard to this clonotype: Its ends do not fully match the called genes, so a read error is possible. J is TRBJ1-4 and V is TRBV28; 7 bases match TRBD1. Germline V gene lookup returns CDR1 MDHEN and CDR2 SYDVKM. The CDR3 spans 20 residues. The CDR3 bases are TGTGCCAGCAGTCTTCAACCGGGACAGACTCTCACTGCAACTAATGAAAAACTGTTATTT. This codes for CASSLQPGQTLTATNEKLLF.

This clonotype was observed a few times. The chain has TRBV12-3 or TRBV12-4 and TRBJ2-1, with a possible D match to TRBD2 (5 bases). Deletions cut 3 bases from V and 0 bases from J, with 12 bases between. The CDR3 consists of 16 residues. Here the CDR3 DNA reads TGTGCCAGCAGTTTTCGGGCGGGCCTCTCCTACAATGAGCAGTTCTTC. This gives the protein CASSFRAGLSYNEQFF.

This clonotype has ten or more counts. The chain uses TRBV3-1 and TRBJ2-2; D tentatively fits TRBD1 or TRBD2 (5 bases each). V was cut by 5 bases and J by 3 bases, with 16 bases left in between. The CDR3 loop spans 16 amino acids. From germline, CDR1 is LGHDT and CDR2 YNNKEL (reference sequence). The CDR3: CASSETQPGHTGELFF. The CDR3 DNA reads as TGTGCCAGCAGCGAAACCCAGCCGGGGCACACCGGGGAGCTGTTTTTT.

In this sample, this clonotype turned up many times. V usage is TRBV4-1 and J usage is TRBJ2-5; no clear D. Germline loops: CDR1 MGHRA, CDR2 YSYEKL. The CDR3 length is 15 residues. V lost 4 bases and J lost 1, with 13 bases in between. CDR3 residues: CASSPRLVTQETQYF. CDR3 DNA: TGCGCCAGCAGCCCGCGATTGGTAACCCAAGAGACCCAGTACTTC.

This clonotype was detected a few times. The chain joins TRBV9 to TRBJ2-7; D call uncertain. CDR1 is SGDLS, CDR2 YYNGEE, per germline. V was pared by 0 bases and J by 3 bases, with 7 bases between. The CDR3 is 13 amino acids. CDR3 region: CASSVEDGYEQYF. The CDR3 DNA sequence: TGTGCCAGCAGCGTAGAGGACGGCTACGAGCAGTACTTC.

This clonotype was counted a few times. V gene TRBV6-5 combines with J gene TRBJ2-7; D is undetermined. The CDR3 runs to 15 residues. With 2 bases removed from V and 2 bases from J, the gap between germline ends came to 13 bases. The germline V gene encodes CDR1 MNHEY and CDR2 SVGAGI. The CDR3: CASSYRQDVAYEQYF. In DNA form, the CDR3 reads TGTGCCAGCAGTTACCGGCAGGATGTAGCCTACGAGCAGTACTTC.

The sample holds a few counts of this clonotype. J is TRBJ2-5 and V is TRBV24-1, with D unresolved. CDR3 length: 15 residues. The germline V and J ends were trimmed by 0 bases and 0 bases, with 7 bases remaining between them. From germline, CDR1 is KGHDR and CDR2 SFDVKD. In nucleotides, the CDR3 is TGTGCCACCAGTGATTTGACGGAGCACCAAGAGACCCAGTACTTC. Its protein product is CATSDLTEHQETQYF.

On this clonotype itself: The conserved phenylalanine or tryptophan is not found at the CDR3 terminus, so this likely reflects a read error. The chain combines TRBV9 with TRBJ2-1; no clear D. This CDR3 comprises 13 residues. CDR1 is SGDLS and CDR2 is YYNGEE in the germline V gene. Trimming removed 0 bases at V and 8 bases at J, with 9 bases between. Written as DNA, the CDR3 is TGTGCCAGCAGCGTAGAGCAGCGTGATGAGCAGTTCCTC. Protein sequence: CASSVEQRDEQFL.

This clonotype was seen repeatedly, ten times or more. V gene TRBV12-3 or TRBV12-4 combines with J gene TRBJ1-6; 7 bases fit TRBD1. This CDR3 is built from 15 residues. Losses at the gene ends were 5 bases for V and 3 bases for J; bases not matched to a gene: 4. Written as DNA, the CDR3 is TGTGCCAGCAGTCCAGGGGGAAGCTATAATTCACCCCTCCACTTT. It codes for CASSPGGSYNSPLHF.

This clonotype was counted at least ten times. The chain combines TRBV15 with TRBJ2-2; maybe TRBD2 (7 bases). Germline lookup yields CDR1 LNHNV and CDR2 YYDKDF (reference sequence). The CDR3 is 16 residues long. Trimming cost V 3 bases and J 7 bases, with 18 bases left between them. The CDR3 protein is CATSSGAGAEIGELFF. Here the CDR3 DNA reads TGTGCCACCAGCAGTGGCGCGGGGGCCGAGATCGGGGAGCTGTTTTTT. Complete variable domain (other parts from reference TRBV15 and TRBJ2-2): DAMVIQNPRYQVTQFGKPVTLSCSQTLNHNVMYWYQQKSSQAPKLLFHYYDKDFNNEADTPDNFQSRRPNTSFCFLDIRSPGLGDTAMYLCATSSGAGAEIGELFFGEGSRLTVL.

This clonotype has ten or more counts. This chain connects TRBV24-1 to TRBJ2-1; weak D call: TRBD2 (6 bases). V lost 0 bases, J lost 4 bases, and 9 bases lay in between. This CDR3 has 15 residues. CDR1 and CDR2 (germline): KGHDR, SFDVKD. CDR3 nucleotide sequence: TGTGCCACCAGTGATTTGGGGGGACTTTACAATGAGCAGTTCTTC. Translating it yields CATSDLGGLYNEQFF.

This clonotype was seen ten or more times. The chain joins TRBV9 to TRBJ2-1; 9 bases are a match to TRBD2. Trimming removed 0 bases from V and 3 bases from J; junction bases left unmatched: 1. The CDR3 totals 15 residues. From germline, CDR1 is SGDLS and CDR2 YYNGEE. This chain's CDR3 is CASSVETSGYNEQFF. The CDR3, as DNA: TGTGCCAGCAGCGTAGAGACTAGCGGCTACAATGAGCAGTTCTTC.

There are many counts of this clonotype. J is TRBJ1-1 and V is TRBV20-1, with 7 bases aligning to TRBD1. The germline gives CDR1 DFQATT, CDR2 SNEGSKA (reference sequence). Trimming at V came to 4 bases and at J to 3 bases, leaving 2 bases not matched to a gene. The CDR3 is made up of 12 amino acids. The CDR3 loop is CSAKQGYTEAFF. CDR3 DNA sequence: TGCAGTGCTAAACAGGGGTACACTGAAGCTTTCTTT.

In this sample, this clonotype turned up many times. The gene calls are TRBV11-2 and TRBJ2-1; no definite D call. Per the germline V gene, CDR1 is SGHAT and CDR2 is FQNNGV. This CDR3 spans 12 amino acids. The V gene lost 1 base and the J gene lost 10 bases, with 8 bases spanning the gap. The CDR3 DNA reads as TGTGCCAGCAGCTTAGGGGGTCGGGAGCAGTTCTTC. Translating it yields CASSLGGREQFF.

This chain connects TRBV5-4 to TRBJ2-6; no clear D gene. Germline CDR1 and CDR2: SGHNT and YYREEE (reference sequence). V was cut by 3 bases and J by 3 bases, with 7 bases left in between. The CDR3 covers 14 residues. The CDR3 DNA reads as TGTGCCAGCAGCTACTTGGATGGGGCCAACGTCCTGACTTTC. This sequence encodes CASSYLDGANVLTF. The full variable domain, its missing parts supplied by reference TRBV5-4 and TRBJ2-6, is ETGVTQSPTHLIKTRGQQVTLRCSSQSGHNTVSWYQQALGQGPQFIFQYYREEENGRGNFPPRFSGLQFPNYSSELNVNALELDDSALYLCASSYLDGANVLTFGAGSRLTVL.

The J gene is TRBJ2-7, the V gene TRBV24-1, with TRBD1 identical over 7 bases. The J segment lost 3 bases and the V segment lost 8 bases, leaving 12 bases of the junction unmatched. Germline V lookup: CDR1 KGHDR, CDR2 SFDVKD. The CDR3 is 15 amino acids. As DNA, the CDR3 is TGTGCCACCACCCCCAGGACAGGTGAAGACTACGAGCAGTACTTC. Its protein is CATTPRTGEDYEQYF.

This clonotype has at least ten counts. The chain uses TRBV10-3 and TRBJ2-3, with 12 nucleotides matching TRBD2. CDR1 ENHRY and CDR2 SYGVKD come from the germline V gene. V was clipped by 2 bases and J by 0 bases; unmatched bases: 9. The CDR3 is 19 amino acids. CDR3 in amino acids: CAISETGLAGPSSTDTQYF. CDR3 in DNA: TGTGCCATCAGTGAGACCGGACTAGCGGGGCCCTCTAGCACAGATACGCAGTATTTT.

This clonotype was counted a few times. This rearrangement joins TRBV27 to TRBJ2-2; tentatively, D is TRBD1 (5 bases). Germline V gene sequence: CDR1 MNHEY, CDR2 SMNVEV (reference sequence). Trimming took off 2 bases at V and 0 bases at J, with 7 bases between the two ends. CDR3 size: 15 residues. CDR3 loop: CASSLMGPNTGELFF. The CDR3 coding sequence is TGTGCCAGCAGTTTAATGGGGCCGAACACCGGGGAGCTGTTTTTT.

The chain recombines TRBV7-8 with TRBJ2-7; D perhaps matches TRBD1 (5 bases). Trimming stripped 4 bases from V and 3 bases from J, with 13 bases between. The CDR3 length is 14 residues. Germline lookup yields CDR1 SGHVS and CDR2 FQNEAQ. CDR3 DNA sequence: TGTGCCAGCAGCTCCCGACAGAAAAACTACGAGCAGTACGTC. As protein: CASSSRQKNYEQYV.

The chain combines TRBV28 with TRBJ2-1, with no clear D. The CDR3 runs to 12 residues. The germline CDR1 and CDR2 sequences are MDHEN and SYDVKM. Trimming took 5 bases from V and 10 from J, leaving 12 bases between them. CDR3 in DNA: TGTGCCAGCAGTCTGACACCCGCCGAGCAGTTCTTC. It is translated as CASSLTPAEQFF.

The chain joins TRBV11-2 to TRBJ2-1; no clear D. The V and J ends lost 1 base and 8 bases respectively, with 6 bases between them. The length of the CDR3 is 12 residues. CDR1 and CDR2 (germline): SGHAT, FQNNGV. The CDR3 loop is CASSLVEYEQFF. The CDR3 region has the DNA TGTGCCAGCAGCTTAGTTGAATATGAGCAGTTCTTC.